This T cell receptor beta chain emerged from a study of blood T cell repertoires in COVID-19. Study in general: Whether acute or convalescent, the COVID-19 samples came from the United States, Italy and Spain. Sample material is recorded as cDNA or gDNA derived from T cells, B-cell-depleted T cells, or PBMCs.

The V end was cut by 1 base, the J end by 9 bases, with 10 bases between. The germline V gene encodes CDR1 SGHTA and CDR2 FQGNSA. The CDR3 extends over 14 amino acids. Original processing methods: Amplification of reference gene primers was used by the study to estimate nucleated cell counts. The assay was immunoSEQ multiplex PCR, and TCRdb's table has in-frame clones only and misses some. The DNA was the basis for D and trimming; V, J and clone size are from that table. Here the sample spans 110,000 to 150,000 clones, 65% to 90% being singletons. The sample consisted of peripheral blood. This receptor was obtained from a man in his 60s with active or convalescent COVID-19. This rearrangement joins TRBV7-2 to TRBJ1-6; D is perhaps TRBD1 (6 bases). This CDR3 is CASSLVGRGSPLHF. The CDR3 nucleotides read TGTGCCAGCAGCTTAGTCGGCAGGGGTTCACCCCTCCACTTT.